A selection of T cell receptor beta chains follows, all from one sample in a study of blood T cell repertoires in COVID-19. TCRdb keeps only in-frame clones here, not all; method: immunoSEQ multiplex PCR. The data show 55,000 to 85,000 clones, around 86% seen once. The sequencing sample was made of peripheral blood. These receptors were collected from a woman aged 18-30 years with acute or convalescent COVID-19. Each CDR3 is given with its conserved first and last residue. Clone size is not always given. Where it is, it says once, few, many or a class for expanded clones.

V	length	size	CDR3
TRBV13	18	NA	CASSSRTEAGASTDTQYF
TRBV5-1	16	NA	CASSLVGGLGTGELFF
TRBV28	13	NA	CASSLMRNSPLHF
TRBV7-9	17	few	CASSLSYLAEGVETQYF
TRBV7-2	14	NA	CASSLQGADYEQYF
TRBV5-6	15	NA	CASSLKRSSYNEQFF
TRBV30	15	NA	CAWSVHSSGSETQYF
TRBV11-2	16	NA	CASSLNGNSGANVLTF
TRBV6-1	17	NA	CASSESSPGGPNYGYTF
TRBV5-1	14	NA	CASGSGTGKYEQYF
TRBV19	13	few	CATQGWNGYGYTF
TRBV12-3/TRBV12-4	13	NA	CASSQGLAYEQYF
TRBV2	17	NA	CASMVLAGGPESRTQYF
TRBV11-2	15	NA	CASSLAWGQQETQYF
TRBV2	14	NA	CASSEQGFGYEQYF
TRBV10-3	16	NA	CAISESIGVGEGEAFF
TRBV2	13	once	CASKLAGLNEQFF
TRBV13	17	NA	CASSKEAASGGRETQYF
TRBV7-2	16	NA	CASSPWGAGDQETQYF
TRBV30	15	NA	CAWSKNRDSNQPQHF
TRBV11-3	15	few	CASSLELGGRTEAFF
TRBV5-5	17	NA	CASSLGLETSGIYEQYF
TRBV12-5	17	NA	CASGLAASGGNTGELFF
TRBV19	13	NA	CASSGSGGREQYF
TRBV6-5	15	NA	CASSYGFQGNYGYTF
TRBV7-8	14	once	CASSPEGQGYGYTF
TRBV6-5	14	NA	CASSYGQTNQPQHF
TRBV11-2	15	NA	CASRSPGLAGDEQYF
TRBV5-3	17	NA	CASARTGLPGAWNTQYF
TRBV19	13	NA	CASTPGGWYGYTF
TRBV28	15	NA	CASSLIPRGTYGYTF
TRBV2	12	NA	CASSDVVWGYTF
TRBV10-2	15	NA	CASSDQYRGNQPQHF
TRBV3-1/TRBV3-2	18	NA	CASSLSRGLAGYTGELFF
TRBV5-1	17	NA	CASSLVAASGGADTQYF
TRBV6-2/TRBV6-3	15	once	CASSPTGGEGDEQFF
TRBV28	15	NA	CASSTRTGGSTEAFF
TRBV5-4	14	NA	CASSRVGGGDTQYF
TRBV19	15	NA	CASSIHPSPGEEAFF
TRBV29-1	12	NA	CSVYASGDTQYF
TRBV5-5	19	NA	CASSLQGMGLARSYNEQFF
TRBV7-7	13	NA	CASSFRQNTEAFF
TRBV6-1	16	NA	CASSDPTTGTGYGYTF
TRBV6-5	13	NA	CASSRQRQYGYTF
TRBV5-1	15	NA	CASRPGQGNTGELFF
TRBV5-1	18	once	CASSLKGGLSSSYNEQFF
TRBV7-9	15	NA	CASSTRDRATYEQYF
TRBV27	14	NA	CASSLGLAGNEQFF
TRBV14	12	NA	CASSQERFEQYF
TRBV5-8	17	NA	CASSLGRIGGSPDTQYF
TRBV5-4	14	NA	CASSSGTDIDEQFF
TRBV7-9	15	NA	CASSRSGIDNSPLHF
TRBV11-2	18	NA	CASSHPGGVAGVRKTQYF
TRBV4-1	17	NA	CASSQATGGVGTGELFF